The sample holds many counts of the clone carrying this T cell receptor beta chain. No cell fractionation was done, so the repertoire covers all unsorted peripheral blood T cells. The CDR3 totals 13 residues. V was trimmed by 3 bases and J by 5 bases, leaving 10 bases between them. The germline V gene encodes CDR1 SGHTA and CDR2 FQGTGA. The sample comes from a study of HIV-infected patients and healthy controls. Reverse transcription used around 500 ng RNA and constant-region primers for alpha and beta. Each of the alpha and beta chains got its own library through chain-specific third strand synthesis with indices. TCRdb used MiXCR to reprocess the 5' RACE reads, holding one entry per CDR3 protein. The data contain 15,000 to 20,000 distinct CDR3 sequences, approximately 9% of them singletons.

The sequence was collected from an adult in good health. V and J are TRBV7-3 and TRBJ2-5; maybe TRBD1 (5 bases). Sequenced input: blood. CDR3 amino acids: CASSFQGTETQYF. The CDR3 DNA follows: TGTGCCAGCAGCTTCCAGGGTACGGAGACCCAGTACTTC.